This T cell receptor (beta chain) was profiled in a study of blood T cells in healthy people across ages. Total RNA, at least 6 micrograms per sample, was extracted from PBMCs. The authors ran a second PCR of 7 to 11 cycles using a sample-barcoded 5' primer and a J-beta primer mix. Every sample gave at least 2.5 million paired-end reads containing CDR3. TCRdb used MiXCR to reprocess the 5' RACE reads, holding one entry per CDR3 protein. The sample includes about 800,000 distinct CDR3 sequences, roughly 25% of them seen just once. Trimming at V came to 3 bases and at J to 8 bases, leaving 8 bases not matched to a gene. Germline CDR1 GTSNPN, CDR2 SVGIG (reference sequence). This CDR3 has 15 residues. The same specimen was also included in a second study, on T cells of mothers and their children.

The chain uses TRBV30 and TRBJ2-6; 9 positions agree with TRBD1. The source material was blood. The source of this sequence is a boy younger than 18 in good health. The CDR3 region has the DNA TGTGCCTGGAGCCCCGGGACAGGGAAATCCAACGTCCTGACTTTC. It translates to CAWSPGTGKSNVLTF. The complete variable domain, with remaining parts taken from reference TRBV30 and TRBJ2-6, reads SQTIHQWPATLVQPVGSPLSLECTVEGTSNPNLYWYRQAAGRGLQLLFYSVGIGQISSEVPQNLSASRPQDRQFILSSKKLLLSDSGFYLCAWSPGTGKSNVLTFGAGSRLTVL.